The next 14 T cell receptor beta chains were all read from a single sample in a study of blood T cell repertoires in COVID-19. Libraries were prepared by immunoSEQ multiplex PCR; TCRdb keeps only in-frame clonotypes and omits some of them. The sample lists about 310,000 clones, over 75% seen once, with 1% in the top ten. Sequencing was carried out using peripheral blood. The receptors shown here come from a man in his fifties with active or convalescent COVID-19.

V and J are TRBV4-3 and TRBJ1-2; D may be TRBD1 (5 bases). This CDR3 is built from 17 residues. Germline-derived CDR1 and CDR2 are LGHNA and YSLEER. Trimming cost V 1 base and J 1 base, with 16 bases left between them. The CDR3 DNA sequence: TGCGCCAGCAGCCAAGCTCTGTCGGCAGGGAATAACTATGGCTACACCTTC. Residues: CASSQALSAGNNYGYTF.

The CDR3 sequence: CASNTGGGNSDTQYF. The CDR3 coding sequence is TGTGCCAGCAACACCGGCGGGGGTAACTCAGATACGCAGTATTTT. The genes are TRBV5-4 and TRBJ2-3; TRBD2 matches 7 bases. The CDR3 is made up of 15 amino acids. Germline loops: CDR1 SGHNT, CDR2 YYREEE (reference sequence). V shed 6 bases, J shed 4 bases, and the junction held 11 bases outside the gene matches.

The chain has TRBV19 and TRBJ1-2; D is unresolved. V gave up 0 bases and J gave up 8 bases, with 7 bases separating them. Looked up from germline, CDR1 is LNHDA and CDR2 is SQIVND (reference sequence). This CDR3 is 12 amino acids long. The CDR3 DNA sequence: TGTGCCAGTAGTATAGATCTCCAGGGCTACACCTTC. This sequence encodes CASSIDLQGYTF.

The chain joins TRBV28 to TRBJ1-5; D ambiguous. Germline V lookup: CDR1 MDHEN, CDR2 SYDVKM. The CDR3 has 12 residues. V gave up 5 bases and J gave up 6 bases, with 8 bases separating them. The CDR3 loop reads CASSPVSQPQHF. The CDR3 region has the DNA TGTGCCAGCAGTCCCGTGAGTCAGCCCCAGCATTTT.

This sequence joins TRBV19 and TRBJ1-1; D is unclear. V gave up 4 bases and J gave up 0 bases, with 6 bases separating them. The CDR3 is made up of 13 amino acids. The V gene's germline CDR1 is LNHDA and CDR2 SQIVND (reference sequence). CDR3 sequence reads: CASSNQMNTEAFF. The CDR3 coding sequence is TGTGCCAGTAGTAACCAGATGAACACTGAAGCTTTCTTT.

The genes are TRBV15 and TRBJ1-1; D gene unclear. In germline, CDR1 is LNHNV, CDR2 YYDKDF (reference sequence). V was clipped by 1 base and J by 5 bases, with 11 bases between them. CDR3 length: 14 amino acids. CDR3 residues: CATSRGSGYTEAFF. As DNA, the CDR3 is TGTGCCACCAGCAGAGGATCAGGCTATACTGAAGCTTTCTTT.

This clone was seen more than once but under ten times. The sample holds other DNA sequences that translate to the same CDR3. The V and J genes are TRBV28 and TRBJ1-5; 8 positions match TRBD1. The CDR3 covers 15 residues. The germline gives CDR1 MDHEN, CDR2 SYDVKM. Trimming at V came to 5 bases and at J to 0 bases, leaving 3 bases not matched to a gene. The CDR3: CASSPDRGSNQPQHF. DNA of the CDR3: TGTGCCAGCAGTCCCGACAGGGGTAGCAATCAGCCCCAGCATTTT. The full variable domain, rest sourced from reference TRBV28 and TRBJ1-5, is DVKVTQSSRYLVKRTGEKVFLECVQDMDHENMFWYRQDPGLGLRLIYFSYDVKMKEKGDIPEGYSVSREKKERFSLILESASTNQTSMYLCASSPDRGSNQPQHFGDGTRLSIL.

The chain uses TRBV4-2 and TRBJ2-4; TRBD2 aligns across 10 bases. The trim removed 0 bases at V and 0 bases at J, leaving 8 bases unmatched. The CDR3 runs 19 residues. Germline loops: CDR1 LGHNA, CDR2 YNFKEQ. DNA of the CDR3: TGTGCCAGCAGCCAAGATCTTTCTAGCGGGGGAGTAGCCAAAAACATTCAGTACTTC. Translation: CASSQDLSSGGVAKNIQYF.

This chain joins TRBV19 and TRBJ1-5, with D tentatively TRBD1 (5 bases). Germline V lookup: CDR1 LNHDA, CDR2 SQIVND (reference sequence). The CDR3 has 13 residues. V shed 7 bases and J shed 5 bases, with 12 bases lying between them. The CDR3 DNA reads as TGTGCCAGTAAAGGGGAGGGCTATCAGCCCCAGCATTTT. Translation: CASKGEGYQPQHF. Filled out from reference TRBV19 and TRBJ1-5, the complete variable domain reads DGGITQSPKYLFRKEGQNVTLSCEQNLNHDAMYWYRQDPGQGLRLIYYSQIVNDFQKGDIAEGYSVSREKKESFPLTVTSAQKNPTAFYLCASKGEGYQPQHFGDGTRLSIL.

This chain connects TRBV30 to TRBJ1-2; 7 bases map to TRBD1. This CDR3 is 12 amino acids long. Germline values: CDR1 GTSNPN, CDR2 SVGIG (reference sequence). The V and J ends lost 3 bases and 6 bases, in that order; junction bases with no gene match: 4. CDR3 coding DNA: TGTGCCTGGAGGTTAGGGGGCGATGGCTACACCTTC. It codes for CAWRLGGDGYTF.

This clone was detected only a few times. V is TRBV5-1 and J is TRBJ2-7; 7 bases are shared with TRBD2. The trim removed 2 bases at V and 0 bases at J, leaving 8 bases unmatched. This CDR3 is built from 16 residues. Germline V gene data show CDR1 as SGHRS and CDR2 as YFSETQ. The CDR3 loop reads CASSFSSGESSYEQYF. CDR3 bases: TGCGCCAGCAGCTTTTCAAGCGGGGAGAGCTCCTACGAGCAGTACTTC.

The CDR3 loop reads CAWNSGGETQYF. CDR3 in DNA: TGTGCCTGGAACTCGGGAGGAGAGACCCAGTACTTC. The chain carries TRBV30 and TRBJ2-5; 7 nucleotides match TRBD2. The length of the CDR3 is 12 residues. The V gene end was trimmed by 4 bases and the J gene end by 4 bases; junction bases not matched to a gene: 3. Germline V CDR1 and CDR2: GTSNPN, SVGIG (reference sequence).

The rearrangement joins TRBV18 to TRBJ1-2; 8 nucleotides match TRBD1. CDR1 KGHSH and CDR2 LQKENI come from the germline V gene. The CDR3 sequence is 15 residues long. J gave up 7 bases and V 3 bases, and 10 bases lay outside the gene matches. The CDR3 loop is CASSPPSQGVSGYTF. CDR3 in DNA: TGTGCCAGCTCACCTCCTTCACAGGGGGTTAGTGGCTACACCTTC. The full variable domain, completed using reference TRBV18 and TRBJ1-2, is NAGVMQNPRHLVRRRGQEARLRCSPMKGHSHVYWYRQLPEEGLKFMVYLQKENIIDESGMPKERFSAEFPKEGPSILRIQQVVRGDSAAYFCASSPPSQGVSGYTFGSGTRLTVV.

This clone appeared once. The genes are TRBV5-1 and TRBJ2-1, with TRBD1 matching over 9 bases. The germline CDR1 and CDR2 sequences are SGHRS and YFSETQ. The V gene end was trimmed by 4 bases and the J gene end by 6 bases; junction bases not matched to a gene: 11. CDR3 length: 16 amino acids. CDR3 nucleotide sequence: TGCGCCAGCAGCCCCGGGACAGGGCCGGGATCCAATGAGCAGTTCTTC. Translation: CASSPGTGPGSNEQFF. The variable domain in full, with the rest retrieved from reference TRBV5-1 and TRBJ2-1, is KAGVTQTPRYLIKTRGQQVTLSCSPISGHRSVSWYQQTPGQGLQFLFEYFSETQRNKGNFPGRFSGRQFSNSRSEMNVSTLELGDSALYLCASSPGTGPGSNEQFFGPGTRLTVL.